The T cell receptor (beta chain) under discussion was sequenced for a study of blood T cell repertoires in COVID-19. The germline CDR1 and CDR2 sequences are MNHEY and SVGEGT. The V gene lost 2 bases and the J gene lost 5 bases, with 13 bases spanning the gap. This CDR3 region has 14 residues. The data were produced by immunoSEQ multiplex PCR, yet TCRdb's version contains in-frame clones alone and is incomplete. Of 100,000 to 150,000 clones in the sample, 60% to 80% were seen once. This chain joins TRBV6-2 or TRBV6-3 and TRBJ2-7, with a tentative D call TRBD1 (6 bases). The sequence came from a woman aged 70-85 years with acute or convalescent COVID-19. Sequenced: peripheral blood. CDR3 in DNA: TGTGCCAGCAGTTACCAGGGGAGTCGCCACGAGCAGTACTTC. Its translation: CASSYQGSRHEQYF.